This T cell receptor (beta chain) was identified during a study of cytomegalovirus exposure and HLA in healthy donors. Notes on this clone: What it recognizes is unknown.

A multiplex PCR was run with 60 Vbeta primers and 13 Jbeta primers. The authors' processing: The authors later counted 65 million to 80 million unique TCR beta chains, 9 million to 12 million of them shared. Here immunoSEQ multiplex PCR was the method, and the copy in TCRdb shows in-frame clones only, minus some. V, J and clone size reflect that table, while D and trimming were determined from the DNA. The sample holds some 170,000 clones, 70% to 80% seen once. While unrecorded immune exposures were likely, the donors were nominally healthy when sampled. The CDR3 covers 12 residues. V was shortened by 10 bases and J by 2 bases, with 12 bases between the two germline ends. From germline, CDR1 is ENHRY and CDR2 SYGVKD. Findings of the study overall: Reportedly, fewer N-insertions than the approximately 690-donor mean appeared in an Asian-associated ancestry cluster in a later analysis. Three chains linked to CMV were shown in vitro to be specific for CMV antigens.

This chain joins TRBV10-3 and TRBJ2-7, with D possibly matching TRBD2 (6 bases). Sequencing used PBMCs. The TCR sequence derives from a woman aged 35 to 49 in good health and CMV-seronegative. The CDR3 is CATTGGTYEQYF. The CDR3 DNA reads TGTGCCACGACTGGAGGGACCTACGAGCAGTACTTC.